This T cell receptor beta chain was obtained from a study of blood T cell repertoires in COVID-19. For the study at large: The cDNA or gDNA used as material had been derived from T cells, B-cell-depleted T cells, or PBMCs.

The CDR3 extends over 15 amino acids. The germline V gene has CDR1 LNHDA and CDR2 SQIVND (reference sequence). V was pared by 7 bases and J by 1 base, with 9 bases of the junction left unmatched. The sample holds a few counts of this clone. Authors' analysis steps: Amplification from reference gene primers served as the basis for estimated nucleated cell counts. The method was immunoSEQ multiplex PCR; TCRdb's version includes in-frame clones alone and lacks a portion of them. The DNA was the basis for D and trimming; V, J and clone size are from that table. The sample has around 230,000 clones; approximately 84% are singletons. Enrolled through a virtual design, the participants were between about 18 and 100 years of age and came from some 26 US areas.

The material sequenced was PBMCs or T cells enriched from blood (not recorded which). The TCR comes from a woman in her thirties or forties with acute COVID-19. The J gene is TRBJ1-1, the V gene TRBV19; TRBD1 agrees at 7 bases. CDR3 in amino acids: CASIRTGTSNTEAFF. For the CDR3, the DNA is TGTGCCAGTATCCGGACAGGAACATCGAACACTGAAGCTTTCTTT.